The table lists the clone carrying this T cell receptor beta chain with a few counts. Repertoires were generated with immunoSEQ multiplex PCR, while TCRdb's copy carries only in-frame clones and drops some. This table has 95,000 to 120,000 clones, 80% to 90% appearing once. CDR3 length: 15 amino acids. V was clipped by 5 bases and J by 4 bases; unmatched bases: 9. Germline V gene data show CDR1 as SEHNR and CDR2 as FQNEAQ (reference sequence). The sample originates from a study of blood T cell repertoires in COVID-19. The wider study: COVID-19 samples from acute and convalescent phases originated in the United States, Italy and Spain.

The J gene is TRBJ1-1, the V gene TRBV7-9, with 8 bases aligning to TRBD1. This TCR was sampled from a woman aged 45-60 years with acute or convalescent COVID-19. The specimen was peripheral blood. CDR3 nucleotide sequence: TGTGCCAGCAGCCCCAGGGGGCAGGTAGGCACTGAAGCTTTCTTT. The encoded protein is CASSPRGQVGTEAFF.